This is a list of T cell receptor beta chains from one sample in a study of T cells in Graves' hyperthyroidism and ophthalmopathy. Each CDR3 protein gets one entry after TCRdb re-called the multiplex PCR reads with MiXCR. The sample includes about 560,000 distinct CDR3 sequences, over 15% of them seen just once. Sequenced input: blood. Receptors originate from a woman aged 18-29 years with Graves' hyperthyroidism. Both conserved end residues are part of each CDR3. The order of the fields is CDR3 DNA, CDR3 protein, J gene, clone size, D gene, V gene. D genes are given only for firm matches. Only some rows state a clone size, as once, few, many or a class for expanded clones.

DNA: TGTGCCAGCAGCCCAAACTACAGGGGAAACGAGCAGTACTTC; CDR3: CASSPNYRGNEQYF; J: TRBJ2-7; size: few; D: TRBD1; V: TRBV5-6
DNA: TGTGCCAGCAGCAACCCCCAGGGGGGGAATGAGCAGTTCTTC; CDR3: CASSNPQGGNEQFF; J: TRBJ2-1; size: many; D: -; V: TRBV7-9
DNA: TGTGCCAGCTCACCATCAAGGTACTACGAGCAGTACTTC; CDR3: CASSPSRYYEQYF; J: TRBJ2-7; size: few; D: -; V: TRBV18
DNA: TGTGCCAGCAGTCCGGGACAGGGCCGGGGGGAGACCCAGTACTTC; CDR3: CASSPGQGRGETQYF; J: TRBJ2-5; size: many; D: TRBD1; V: TRBV2
DNA: TGCGCCAGCAGGCCGGGACTAGCGGCTCTCAATGAGCAGTTCTTC; CDR3: CASRPGLAALNEQFF; J: TRBJ2-1; size: -; D: TRBD2; V: TRBV5-1
DNA: TGCAGTGCTAGAGATGGGACTAGCGGGTACGAGCAGTACTTC; CDR3: CSARDGTSGYEQYF; J: TRBJ2-7; size: few; D: TRBD2; V: TRBV20-1
DNA: TGTGCCAGCAGCGTAGGTGTGGCGAACACTGAAGCTTTCTTT; CDR3: CASSVGVANTEAFF; J: TRBJ1-1; size: -; D: -; V: TRBV9
DNA: TGTGCCAGCAGCTTTACTAGCGGGGACACAGATACGCAGTATTTT; CDR3: CASSFTSGDTDTQYF; J: TRBJ2-3; size: few; D: TRBD2; V: TRBV7-9
DNA: TGCAGTGCTAGTTTAGCTAGCGGGAGCGGCGAGCAGTTCTTC; CDR3: CSASLASGSGEQFF; J: TRBJ2-1; size: -; D: TRBD2; V: TRBV20-1
DNA: TGCAGCGCAATTGATCCGAAGGGGGCTTACTACGAGCAGTACTTC; CDR3: CSAIDPKGAYYEQYF; J: TRBJ2-7; size: -; D: TRBD1; V: TRBV29-1
DNA: TGCGCCACATCGGACAGGAACACCGGGGAGCTGTTTTTT; CDR3: CATSDRNTGELFF; J: TRBJ2-2; size: -; D: -; V: TRBV5-1
DNA: TGTGCCAGCAGCTGGCCTGGGGGAACCGGGGAGCTGTTTTTT; CDR3: CASSWPGGTGELFF; J: TRBJ2-2; size: -; D: -; V: TRBV28
DNA: TGCGCCAGCAGCCACCCGGTCAGTGAGCAGTTCTTC; CDR3: CASSHPVSEQFF; J: TRBJ2-1; size: few; D: -; V: TRBV4-1
DNA: TGTGCCAGCAGTGAAATCCATCGGCAAGAGACCCAGTACTTC; CDR3: CASSEIHRQETQYF; J: TRBJ2-5; size: few; D: -; V: TRBV6-1
DNA: TGTGCCAGCAGCCCGCGCAGGGAGACAGATACGCAGTATTTT; CDR3: CASSPRRETDTQYF; J: TRBJ2-3; size: few; D: -; V: TRBV5-6
DNA: TGCAGTGCTAGAGAAGGGACTAGCGGCACAGATACGCAGTATTTT; CDR3: CSAREGTSGTDTQYF; J: TRBJ2-3; size: -; D: TRBD2; V: TRBV20-1
DNA: TGTGCCAGCAGTGGATTACAAGAGACCCAGTACTTC; CDR3: CASSGLQETQYF; J: TRBJ2-5; size: many; D: -; V: TRBV2
DNA: TGTGCCAGCAGTCCTCTGGGGGGAGTGTCCTACGAGCAGTACTTC; CDR3: CASSPLGGVSYEQYF; J: TRBJ2-7; size: -; D: -; V: TRBV12-3/TRBV12-4
DNA: TGTGCCAGCAGCCAAGGTCCGTCCGGCTACACCTTC; CDR3: CASSQGPSGYTF; J: TRBJ1-2; size: few; D: -; V: TRBV14
DNA: TGTGCTAGTGCCCAGGGACTAGCGGGTGAGTACCAAGAGACCCAGTACTTC; CDR3: CASAQGLAGEYQETQYF; J: TRBJ2-5; size: -; D: TRBD2; V: TRBV12-5
DNA: TGCGCCAGCAGCACCCATCTCGGGGTACGACAGGACTATGGCTACACCTTC; CDR3: CASSTHLGVRQDYGYTF; J: TRBJ1-2; size: -; D: -; V: TRBV4-3
DNA: TGTGCCTGGAGTTCGTCACATAGCAATCAGCCCCCGCATTTT; CDR3: CAWSSSHSNQPPHF; J: TRBJ1-5; size: -; D: -; V: TRBV30
DNA: TGTGCCAGCAGCGTAGGTAGCGGGGCGGTTGAGCAGTTCTTC; CDR3: CASSVGSGAVEQFF; J: TRBJ2-1; size: -; D: TRBD2; V: TRBV9
DNA: TGCAGTGCCCCCCCGGTGAGGGGCGGGAATTCACCCCTCCACTTT; CDR3: CSAPPVRGGNSPLHF; J: TRBJ1-6; size: many; D: -; V: TRBV20-1
DNA: TGTGCCAGCAGTTACAGGGGCCAGGGGGCGTCTGAAGCTTTCTTT; CDR3: CASSYRGQGASEAFF; J: TRBJ1-1; size: many; D: TRBD1; V: TRBV6-6
DNA: TGCGCCAGCAGCCAAGTGGGGGCAGGTTTTAATGAAAAACTGTTTTTT; CDR3: CASSQVGAGFNEKLFF; J: TRBJ1-4; size: -; D: -; V: TRBV4-3
DNA: TGTGCCAGTAGTATTCTGCGGGGGGTGACTAATGAGCAGTTCTTC; CDR3: CASSILRGVTNEQFF; J: TRBJ2-1; size: -; D: TRBD2; V: TRBV19
DNA: TGTGCCAGCAGGCACCTCGGTGAGCAGTACTTC; CDR3: CASRHLGEQYF; J: TRBJ2-7; size: -; D: -; V: TRBV6-1
DNA: TGCAGTGCTAGAGACCGGACTAGCGGGGGTACAGATACGCAGTATTTT; CDR3: CSARDRTSGGTDTQYF; J: TRBJ2-3; size: many; D: TRBD2; V: TRBV20-1
DNA: TGTGCCAGCAGTTTAACTCGTCGGAGCACAGATACGCAGTATTTT; CDR3: CASSLTRRSTDTQYF; J: TRBJ2-3; size: many; D: -; V: TRBV27
DNA: TGTGCCAGCACCCCCCAGACGGGGTGGGGCTATGGCTACACCTTC; CDR3: CASTPQTGWGYGYTF; J: TRBJ1-2; size: few; D: -; V: TRBV6-1
DNA: TGCAGCGTAGGCTCCGGGGCCTGGGGCAATGAGCAGTTCTTC; CDR3: CSVGSGAWGNEQFF; J: TRBJ2-1; size: few; D: -; V: TRBV29-1
DNA: TGCAGTGCACTGCTAGGGCTCGGGGAGACCCAGTACTTC; CDR3: CSALLGLGETQYF; J: TRBJ2-5; size: many; D: -; V: TRBV20-1
DNA: TGTGCCAGCAGTTACTCTTCCCGGGATACGCAGTATTTT; CDR3: CASSYSSRDTQYF; J: TRBJ2-3; size: many; D: -; V: TRBV6-5
DNA: TGTGCCAGCAGTGCCGGACAGGGGCTAAACTATGGCTACACCTTC; CDR3: CASSAGQGLNYGYTF; J: TRBJ1-2; size: -; D: TRBD1; V: TRBV6-2/TRBV6-3
DNA: TGTGCCAGCAGTGAAGGACAGGGTACGGGGGGCACTGAAGCTTTCTTT; CDR3: CASSEGQGTGGTEAFF; J: TRBJ1-1; size: -; D: TRBD1; V: TRBV6-1
DNA: TGTGCTAGTGGTTTGGTACGGCCGTGGGGGGGGGGTTTTCAATCAGCCCCAGCATTT; CDR3: CASGLVRPWGGGFQSAPAF; J: TRBJ1-5; size: -; D: -; V: TRBV12-5
DNA: TGTGCCAGTAGTATAGAGATCCGCCGCACAGATACGCAGTATTTT; CDR3: CASSIEIRRTDTQYF; J: TRBJ2-3; size: -; D: -; V: TRBV19